The clone carrying this T cell receptor beta chain has at least ten counts. Its antigen is as yet unknown. Attachment of unique molecular identifiers to individual cDNA molecules was performed. TCRdb ran MiXCR on the 5' RACE reads and lists one entry per CDR3 protein. The data contain around 66,000 distinct CDR3 sequences, more than 5.5% of them singletons. Germline CDR1 reads SQVTM; CDR2 reads ANQGSEA. The length of the CDR3 is 10 residues. The V end lost 6 bases, the J end lost 6 bases, and 6 bases lay between the germline ends. The data are from a study of early T cells in non-severe SARS-CoV-2 infection. Study-level results: In VDJdb matching, anti-spike CD8 responses were favored while private and CD4 specificities went missing.

The sample was whole blood, taken at baseline. V usage is TRBV29-1 and J usage is TRBJ2-1; D is perhaps TRBD2 (6 bases). This TCR was recovered from an adult who was a healthcare worker with PCR-confirmed SARS-CoV-2 infection or an uninfected control (not recorded which). CDR3: CSVGGNEQFF. In nucleotides, the CDR3 is TGCAGCGTGGGGGGCAATGAGCAGTTCTTC.